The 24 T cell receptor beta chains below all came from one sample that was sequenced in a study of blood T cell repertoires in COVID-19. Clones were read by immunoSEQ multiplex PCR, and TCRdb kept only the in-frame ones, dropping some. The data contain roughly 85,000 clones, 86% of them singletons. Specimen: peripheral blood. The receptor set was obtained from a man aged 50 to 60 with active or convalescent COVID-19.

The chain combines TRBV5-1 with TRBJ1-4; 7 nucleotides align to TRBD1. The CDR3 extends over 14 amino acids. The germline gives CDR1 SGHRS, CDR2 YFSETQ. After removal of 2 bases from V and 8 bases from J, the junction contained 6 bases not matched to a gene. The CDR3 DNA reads TGCGCCAGCAGCTTTAGTCAGGGGGACGAAAAACTGTTTTTT. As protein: CASSFSQGDEKLFF.

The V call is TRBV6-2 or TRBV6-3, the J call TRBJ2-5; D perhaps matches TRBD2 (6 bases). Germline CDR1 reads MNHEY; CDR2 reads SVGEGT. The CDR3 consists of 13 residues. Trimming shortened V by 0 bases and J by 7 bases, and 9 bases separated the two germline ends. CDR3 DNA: TGTGCCAGCAGTTACTCGGGGGGTGGGACCCAGTACTTC. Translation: CASSYSGGGTQYF.

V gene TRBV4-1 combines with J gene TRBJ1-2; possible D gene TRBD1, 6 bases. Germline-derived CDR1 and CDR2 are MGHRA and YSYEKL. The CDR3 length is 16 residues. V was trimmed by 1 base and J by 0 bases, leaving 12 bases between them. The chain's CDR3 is CASSQAAGVANYGYTF. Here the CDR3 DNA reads TGCGCCAGCAGCCAAGCCGCAGGGGTGGCTAACTATGGCTACACCTTC.

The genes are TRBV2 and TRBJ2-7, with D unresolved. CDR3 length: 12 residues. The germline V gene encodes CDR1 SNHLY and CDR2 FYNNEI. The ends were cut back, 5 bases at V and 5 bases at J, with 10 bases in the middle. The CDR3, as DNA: TGTGCCAGCAGTTTCGACCAGGACGAGCAGTACTTC. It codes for CASSFDQDEQYF.

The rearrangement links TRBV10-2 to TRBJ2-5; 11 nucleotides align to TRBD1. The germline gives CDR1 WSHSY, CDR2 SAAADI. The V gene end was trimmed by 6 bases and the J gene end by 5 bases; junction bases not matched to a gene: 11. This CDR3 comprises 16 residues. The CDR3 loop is CASRSPGQGDGETQYF. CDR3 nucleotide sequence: TGCGCCAGCAGGAGCCCGGGACAGGGGGATGGTGAGACCCAGTACTTC.

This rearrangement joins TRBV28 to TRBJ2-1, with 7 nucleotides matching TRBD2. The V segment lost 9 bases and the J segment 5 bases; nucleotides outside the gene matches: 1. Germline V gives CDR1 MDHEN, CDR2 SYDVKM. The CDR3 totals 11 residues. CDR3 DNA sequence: TGTGCCAGTCGGGGGGACAATGAGCAGTTCTTC. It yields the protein CASRGDNEQFF.

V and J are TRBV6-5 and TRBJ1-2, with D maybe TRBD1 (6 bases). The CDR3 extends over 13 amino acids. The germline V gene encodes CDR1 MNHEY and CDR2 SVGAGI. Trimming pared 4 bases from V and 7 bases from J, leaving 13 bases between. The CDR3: CASSFKQGTGYTF. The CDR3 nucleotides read TGTGCCAGCAGTTTCAAACAGGGTACTGGCTACACCTTC.

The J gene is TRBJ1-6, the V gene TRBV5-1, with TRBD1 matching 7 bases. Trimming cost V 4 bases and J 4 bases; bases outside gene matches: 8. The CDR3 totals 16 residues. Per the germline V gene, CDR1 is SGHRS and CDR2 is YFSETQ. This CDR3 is CASSTGQWTYNSPLHF. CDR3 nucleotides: TGCGCCAGCAGCACGGGACAGTGGACATATAATTCACCCCTCCACTTT. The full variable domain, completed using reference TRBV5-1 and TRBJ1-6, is KAGVTQTPRYLIKTRGQQVTLSCSPISGHRSVSWYQQTPGQGLQFLFEYFSETQRNKGNFPGRFSGRQFSNSRSEMNVSTLELGDSALYLCASSTGQWTYNSPLHFGNGTRLTVT.

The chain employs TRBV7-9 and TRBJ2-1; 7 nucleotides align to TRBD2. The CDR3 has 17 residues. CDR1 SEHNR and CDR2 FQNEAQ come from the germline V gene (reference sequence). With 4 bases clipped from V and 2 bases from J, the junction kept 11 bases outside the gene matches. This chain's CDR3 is CASSSPRSGETYNEQFF. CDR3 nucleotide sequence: TGTGCCAGCAGCTCACCCCGAAGCGGGGAGACCTACAATGAGCAGTTCTTC. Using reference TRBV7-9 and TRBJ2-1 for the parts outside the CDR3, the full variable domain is DTGVSQNPRHKITKRGQNVTFRCDPISEHNRLYWYRQTLGQGPEFLTYFQNEAQLEKSRLLSDRFSAERPKGSFSTLEIQRTEQGDSAMYLCASSSPRSGETYNEQFFGPGTRLTVL.

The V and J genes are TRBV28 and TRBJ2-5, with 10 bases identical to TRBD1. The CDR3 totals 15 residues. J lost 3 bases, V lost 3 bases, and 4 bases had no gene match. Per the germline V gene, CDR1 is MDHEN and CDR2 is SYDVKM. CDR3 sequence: CASSLAGTGEETQYF. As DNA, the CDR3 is TGTGCCAGCAGTTTGGCAGGGACAGGGGAAGAGACCCAGTACTTC.

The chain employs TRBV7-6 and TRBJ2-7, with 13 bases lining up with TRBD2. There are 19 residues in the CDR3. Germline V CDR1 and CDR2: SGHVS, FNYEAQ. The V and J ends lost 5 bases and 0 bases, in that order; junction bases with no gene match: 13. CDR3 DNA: TGTGCCAGCAGCAGATCCGCCGGGACTAGCGGGGCTAACTCCTACGAGCAGTACTTC. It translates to CASSRSAGTSGANSYEQYF.

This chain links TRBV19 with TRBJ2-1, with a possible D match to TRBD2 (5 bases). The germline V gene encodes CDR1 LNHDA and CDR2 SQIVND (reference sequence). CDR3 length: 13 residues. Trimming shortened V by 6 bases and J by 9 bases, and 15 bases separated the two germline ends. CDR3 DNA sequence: TGTGCCAGTAGGAGGGATACCGGGTTTGAGCAGTTCTTC. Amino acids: CASRRDTGFEQFF.

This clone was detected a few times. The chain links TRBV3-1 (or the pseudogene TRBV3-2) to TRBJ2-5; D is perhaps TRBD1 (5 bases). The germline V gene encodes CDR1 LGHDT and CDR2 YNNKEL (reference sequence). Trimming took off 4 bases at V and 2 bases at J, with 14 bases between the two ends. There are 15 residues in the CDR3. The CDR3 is CASSPYMTVQETQYF. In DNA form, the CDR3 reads TGTGCCAGCAGCCCCTACATGACAGTACAAGAGACCCAGTACTTC.

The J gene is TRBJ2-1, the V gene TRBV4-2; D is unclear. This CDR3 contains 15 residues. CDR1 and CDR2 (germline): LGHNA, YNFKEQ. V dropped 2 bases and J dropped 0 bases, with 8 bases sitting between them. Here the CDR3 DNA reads TGTGCCAGCAGCCAAACGACTGGCTCCTACAATGAGCAGTTCTTC. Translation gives CASSQTTGSYNEQFF.

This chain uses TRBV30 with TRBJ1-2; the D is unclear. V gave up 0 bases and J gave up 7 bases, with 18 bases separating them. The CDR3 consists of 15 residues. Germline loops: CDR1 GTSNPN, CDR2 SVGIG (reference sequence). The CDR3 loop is CAWSVLRGGEAGYTF. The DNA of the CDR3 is TGTGCCTGGAGTGTTCTTCGGGGTGGGGAGGCTGGCTACACCTTC.

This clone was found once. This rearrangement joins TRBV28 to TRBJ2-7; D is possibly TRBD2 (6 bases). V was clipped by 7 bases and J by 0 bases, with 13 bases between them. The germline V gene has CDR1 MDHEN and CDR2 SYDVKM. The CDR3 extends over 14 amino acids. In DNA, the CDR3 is TGTGCCAGCAACGCAGGAGGGAGCTCCTACGAGCAGTACTTC. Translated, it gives CASNAGGSSYEQYF.

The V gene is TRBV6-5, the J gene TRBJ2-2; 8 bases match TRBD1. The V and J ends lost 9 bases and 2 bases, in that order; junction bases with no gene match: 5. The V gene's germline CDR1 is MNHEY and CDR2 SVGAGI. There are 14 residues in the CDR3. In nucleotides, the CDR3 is TGTGCCAGTTCACAGGGGGTCAACACCGGGGAGCTGTTTTTT. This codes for CASSQGVNTGELFF.

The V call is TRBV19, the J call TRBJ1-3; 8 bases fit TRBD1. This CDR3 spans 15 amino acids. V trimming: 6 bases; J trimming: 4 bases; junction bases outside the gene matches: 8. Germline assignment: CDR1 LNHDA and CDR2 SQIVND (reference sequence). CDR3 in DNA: TGTGCCAGTAGGCCCGACAGGGGACCAGGAAACACCATATATTTT. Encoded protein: CASRPDRGPGNTIYF.

The CDR3 sequence is CATSRDRQGALEQFF. The CDR3 bases are TGTGCCACCAGCAGAGATCGACAGGGGGCGCTTGAGCAGTTCTTC. This chain connects TRBV15 to TRBJ2-1; 10 bases fit TRBD1. The CDR3 runs 15 residues. Germline CDR1 reads LNHNV; CDR2 reads YYDKDF (reference sequence). V was pared by 0 bases and J by 9 bases, with 5 bases of the junction left unmatched.

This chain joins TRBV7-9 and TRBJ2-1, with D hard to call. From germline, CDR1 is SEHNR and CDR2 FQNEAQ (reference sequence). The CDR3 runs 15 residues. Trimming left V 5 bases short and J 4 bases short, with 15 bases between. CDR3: CASSHDPPEYNEQFF. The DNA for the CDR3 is TGTGCCAGCAGCCATGACCCCCCGGAGTACAATGAGCAGTTCTTC.

The CDR3 DNA is TGTGCCAGCAGTCAGGGGACAGAGCAAGAGACCCAGTACTTC. This sequence encodes CASSQGTEQETQYF. The V call is TRBV6-5, the J call TRBJ2-5, with 7 bases lining up with TRBD1. The CDR3 is made up of 14 amino acids. CDR1 and CDR2 (germline): MNHEY, SVGAGI. V lost 5 bases, J lost 2 bases, and 5 bases stayed unmatched.

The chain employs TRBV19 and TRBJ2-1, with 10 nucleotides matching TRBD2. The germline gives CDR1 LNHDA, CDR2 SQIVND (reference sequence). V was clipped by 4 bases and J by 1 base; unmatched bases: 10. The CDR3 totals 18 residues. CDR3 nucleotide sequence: TGTGCCAGTAGTAAACTAGCGGGAAGGGGAGTTTCCTACAATGAGCAGTTCTTC. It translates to CASSKLAGRGVSYNEQFF.

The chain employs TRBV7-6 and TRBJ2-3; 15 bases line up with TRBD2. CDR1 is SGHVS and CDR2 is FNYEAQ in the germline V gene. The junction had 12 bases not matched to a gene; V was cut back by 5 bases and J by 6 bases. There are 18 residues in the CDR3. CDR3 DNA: TGTGCCAGCAGCACCTCTATAGGGACTAGCGGGAGGTCCGATACGCAGTATTTT. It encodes CASSTSIGTSGRSDTQYF.

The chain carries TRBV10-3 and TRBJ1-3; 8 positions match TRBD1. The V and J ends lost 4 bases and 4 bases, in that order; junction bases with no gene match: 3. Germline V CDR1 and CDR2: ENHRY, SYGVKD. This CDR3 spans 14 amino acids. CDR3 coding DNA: TGTGCCATCAGTGGACAGGGGAACGGAAACACCATATATTTT. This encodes CAISGQGNGNTIYF.